This T cell receptor (beta chain) was documented in a study of blood T cell repertoires in COVID-19. Study information: T cells, B-cell-depleted T cells, or PBMCs supplied cDNA or gDNA.

CDR1 is MNHEY and CDR2 is SVGAGI in the germline V gene. The CDR3 extends over 13 amino acids. Between the trimmed V and J ends, which lost 5 bases and 2 bases, there was a span of 7 bases. Those who participated ranged in age from about 18 to 89 years and resided in approximately 23 US areas. In the study's own analysis: Counts of nucleated cells, estimated from reference gene primer amplification, were obtained. Using immunoSEQ multiplex PCR, the repertoire was profiled, and TCRdb retains in-frame clones only, with some absent. Clonal size and the V and J genes are those of that table, whereas D and trimming came from the DNA. This sample yields approximately 350,000 clones, of which roughly nine tenths are seen a single time; approximately 3.1% belongs to the top ten.

This sequence joins TRBV6-5 and TRBJ1-5; D remains ambiguous. The sequencing sample was made of PBMCs or T cells enriched from blood (not recorded which). The receptor's source is a young woman who had recovered from COVID-19. CDR3 sequence reads: CASSSTGNQPQHF. CDR3 DNA: TGTGCCAGCAGTAGTACGGGCAATCAGCCCCAGCATTTT.